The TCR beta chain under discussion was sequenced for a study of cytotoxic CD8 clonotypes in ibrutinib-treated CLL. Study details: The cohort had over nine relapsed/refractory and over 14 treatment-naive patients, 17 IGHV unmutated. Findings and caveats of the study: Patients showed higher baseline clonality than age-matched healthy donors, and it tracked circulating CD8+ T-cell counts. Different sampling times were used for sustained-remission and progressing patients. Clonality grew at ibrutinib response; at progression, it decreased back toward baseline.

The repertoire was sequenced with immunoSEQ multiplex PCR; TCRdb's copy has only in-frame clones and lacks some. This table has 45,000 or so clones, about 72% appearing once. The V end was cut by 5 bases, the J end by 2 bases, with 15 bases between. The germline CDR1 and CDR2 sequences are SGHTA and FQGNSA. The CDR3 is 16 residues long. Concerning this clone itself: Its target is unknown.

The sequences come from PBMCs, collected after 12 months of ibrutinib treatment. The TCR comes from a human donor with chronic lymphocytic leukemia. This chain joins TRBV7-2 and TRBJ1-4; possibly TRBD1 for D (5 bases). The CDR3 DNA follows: TGTGCCAGCAGCACATATTCAGGGATTACTAATGAAAAACTGTTTTTT. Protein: CASSTYSGITNEKLFF.